The 25 T cell receptor beta chains below come from one sample, sequenced in a study of Graves' ophthalmopathy and Graves' hyperthyroidism. Amplifying from RNA transcripts, the study obtained TCR beta CDR3 regions. First-round RT-PCR with HTBI primers preceded a second-round multiplex PCR. TCRdb recomputed calls from the multiplex PCR reads with MiXCR, one row per CDR3 protein. The repertoire has 600,000 to 650,000 distinct CDR3 sequences, approximately 21% of them found once; the top ten carry more than 5.5%. Source material: peripheral blood. Receptors were obtained from a woman aged 18-29 years with stable Graves' hyperthyroidism. Some clones in this sample may be carry-over from other donors' samples.

The sample holds many counts of this clonotype. The chain joins TRBV12-3 or TRBV12-4 to TRBJ1-2; TRBD1 matches at 10 bases. The junction had 10 bases not matched to a gene; V was cut back by 4 bases and J by 5 bases. The CDR3 contains 16 residues. As DNA, the CDR3 is TGTGCCAGCAGTTCGTCCTCCGCGGGACAGGGGTATGGCTACACCTTC. This translates into CASSSSSAGQGYGYTF.

This clonotype came up many times. V gene TRBV6-1 combines with J gene TRBJ2-2, with 13 nucleotides matching TRBD2. Trimming took 7 bases from V and 3 from J; bases not matched to a gene: 2. This CDR3 contains 15 residues. Germline CDR1 is MNHNS and CDR2 is SASEGT. The CDR3 bases are TGTGCCAGCAAGGGGACTAGCGGGGACACCGGGGAGCTGTTTTTT. Amino acids: CASKGTSGDTGELFF.

This clonotype was detected many times. This chain uses TRBV13 with TRBJ2-5, with 7 bases fitting TRBD1. The CDR3 length is 13 residues. V shed 6 bases and J 5 bases; nucleotides not matched to a gene: 6. Germline V gene sequence: CDR1 PRHDT, CDR2 FYEKMQ (reference sequence). The CDR3 here is CASRTQGFETQYF. As DNA, the CDR3 is TGTGCCAGCAGAACACAGGGGTTTGAGACCCAGTACTTC.

This clonotype was detected only a few times. This chain connects TRBV2 to TRBJ2-5; 7 bases map to TRBD1. Germline CDR1 reads SNHLY; CDR2 reads FYNNEI. The CDR3 extends over 15 amino acids. Losses at the gene ends were 7 bases for V and 2 bases for J; bases not matched to a gene: 10. CDR3 region: CASNPDRVEQETQYF. In nucleotides, the CDR3 is TGTGCCAGCAACCCTGACAGGGTCGAACAAGAGACCCAGTACTTC.

This clonotype was observed at least ten times. The V call is TRBV29-1, the J call TRBJ1-2; TRBD1 aligns across 7 bases. V shed 2 bases and J 0 bases; nucleotides not matched to a gene: 3. The CDR3 is 14 amino acids. Germline CDR1 and CDR2: SQVTM and ANQGSEA. The CDR3 nucleotides read TGCAGCGTTGAACCAGGGGGGACTAACTATGGCTACACCTTC. This gives the protein CSVEPGGTNYGYTF.

In this sample, this clonotype turned up many times. This chain uses TRBV5-1 with TRBJ2-5; 9 nucleotides line up with TRBD1. V lost 4 bases, J lost 1 base, and 2 bases stayed unmatched. CDR1 is SGHRS, CDR2 YFSETQ, per germline. There are 14 residues in the CDR3. This CDR3 is CASSGDRVQETQYF. DNA for the CDR3: TGCGCCAGCAGCGGGGACAGGGTCCAAGAGACCCAGTACTTC.

The rearrangement uses TRBV7-9 and TRBJ1-1, with 9 nucleotides matching TRBD1. The CDR3 covers 14 residues. V gave up 7 bases and J gave up 11 bases; unmatched junction bases: 14. Germline V gene sequence: CDR1 SEHNR, CDR2 FQNEAQ (reference sequence). The CDR3 sequence is CASTTGQGRRRAFF. As DNA, the CDR3 is TGTGCCAGCACCACCGGACAGGGGCGAAGACGGGCTTTCTTT. Full variable domain (remainder filled in from reference TRBV7-9 and TRBJ1-1): DTGVSQNPRHKITKRGQNVTFRCDPISEHNRLYWYRQTLGQGPEFLTYFQNEAQLEKSRLLSDRFSAERPKGSFSTLEIQRTEQGDSAMYLCASTTGQGRRRAFFGQGTRLTVV.

The table lists this clonotype with many counts. V is TRBV7-2 and J is TRBJ1-5; D unclear. Germline assignment: CDR1 SGHTA and CDR2 FQGNSA. With 3 bases removed from V and 2 bases from J, the gap between germline ends came to 8 bases. The CDR3 contains 14 residues. CDR3 in DNA: TGTGCCAGCAGCTTTAGAGAGGGCAATCAGCCCCAGCATTTT. This encodes CASSFREGNQPQHF.

The chain has TRBV2 and TRBJ2-5; D gene uncertain. The germline V gene has CDR1 SNHLY and CDR2 FYNNEI. V was clipped by 7 bases and J by 0 bases, with 12 bases between them. The CDR3 runs to 14 residues. For the CDR3, the DNA is TGTGCCAGCAACCAGTTTGGCCACCAAGAGACCCAGTACTTC. It is translated as CASNQFGHQETQYF.

The J gene is TRBJ2-5, the V gene TRBV7-2; D might be TRBD1 (6 bases). The CDR3 runs to 16 residues. CDR1 SGHTA and CDR2 FQGNSA come from the germline V gene. V was trimmed by 5 bases and J by 1 base, leaving 17 bases between them. CDR3 bases: TGTGCCAGCAGCCCGAGGTCAGCGACAGGCCAAGAGACCCAGTACTTC. Amino acid sequence: CASSPRSATGQETQYF.

This clonotype was counted a few times. The rearrangement joins TRBV6-1 to TRBJ2-7; D gene uncertain. With 5 bases removed from V and 0 bases from J, the gap between germline ends came to 11 bases. The CDR3 extends over 14 amino acids. Germline V gene sequence: CDR1 MNHNS, CDR2 SASEGT. In nucleotides, the CDR3 is TGTGCCAGCAGTCGCCTCAAGTACTCCTACGAGCAGTACTTC. Its translation is CASSRLKYSYEQYF.

This clonotype has ten or more counts. The rearrangement links TRBV12-3 or TRBV12-4 to TRBJ1-1; 9 positions agree with TRBD1. CDR3 length: 16 residues. The J segment lost 5 bases and the V segment lost 6 bases, leaving 13 bases of the junction unmatched. CDR3 nucleotide sequence: TGTGCCAGCAGCGATTCTTCCACAGGGGGCGAGACTGAAGCTTTCTTT. Translation gives CASSDSSTGGETEAFF.

The chain links TRBV12-3 or TRBV12-4 to TRBJ1-1; D not resolved. This CDR3 spans 13 amino acids. V dropped 10 bases and J dropped 4 bases, with 16 bases sitting between them. CDR3 DNA sequence: TGTGCCACTCAAATCTCCATACGCACTGAAGCTTTCTTT. Its translation is CATQISIRTEAFF.

The chain joins TRBV11-1 to TRBJ1-2, with 8 bases that match TRBD1. There are 18 residues in the CDR3. J was trimmed by 4 bases and V by 2 bases; bases with no gene match: 15. CDR1 and CDR2 from the germline V gene are SGHAT and FQDESV (reference sequence). The CDR3 DNA reads as TGTGCCAGCAGCTTACAGGGGACAGGACGAACCTCTAGCTATGGCTACACCTTC. Translation gives CASSLQGTGRTSSYGYTF.

This clonotype was detected many times. This chain links TRBV20-1 with TRBJ1-6; TRBD1 matches at 7 bases. V lost 6 bases, J lost 7 bases, and 9 bases stayed unmatched. Germline CDR1 is DFQATT and CDR2 is SNEGSKA (reference sequence). The CDR3 contains 14 residues. The CDR3 sequence is CSAREGQTNSPLHF. The CDR3 nucleotides are TGCAGTGCGAGGGAGGGACAGACAAATTCACCCCTCCACTTT.

The CDR3 loop is CATSRVGQPQHF. In nucleotides, the CDR3 is TGTGCCACCAGCAGAGTCGGTCAGCCCCAGCATTTT. This chain uses TRBV15 with TRBJ1-5; D remains unclear. The CDR3 runs to 12 residues. Deletions cut 1 base from V and 6 bases from J, with 4 bases between. Per the germline V gene, CDR1 is LNHNV and CDR2 is YYDKDF (reference sequence).

This clonotype was observed a handful of times. The chain joins TRBV12-3 or TRBV12-4 to TRBJ1-5, with D perhaps TRBD1 (5 bases). V was pared by 4 bases and J by 3 bases, with 13 bases between. The CDR3 consists of 15 residues. The chain's CDR3 is CASSYSRDPNQPQHF. In nucleotides, the CDR3 is TGTGCCAGCAGTTACTCGAGGGACCCCAATCAGCCCCAGCATTTT.

The rearrangement uses TRBV15 and TRBJ1-5; D ambiguous. The length of the CDR3 is 15 residues. Germline-derived CDR1 and CDR2 are LNHNV and YYDKDF (reference sequence). V was clipped by 0 bases and J by 7 bases, with 13 bases between them. The CDR3 loop is CATSRDRGNGQPQHF. The CDR3 DNA reads as TGTGCCACCAGCAGAGACCGGGGTAACGGGCAGCCCCAGCATTTT.

The chain's CDR3 is CATSTGQGDVETQYF. As DNA, the CDR3 is TGTGCCACCAGCACGGGACAGGGGGATGTGGAGACCCAGTACTTC. V is TRBV15 and J is TRBJ2-5, with 11 bases matching TRBD1. Germline V gene lookup returns CDR1 LNHNV and CDR2 YYDKDF (reference sequence). Trimming removed 4 bases from V and 5 bases from J; junction bases left unmatched: 6. The CDR3 length is 15 residues. Looking up the rest from reference TRBV15 and TRBJ2-5 gives the full variable domain: DAMVIQNPRYQVTQFGKPVTLSCSQTLNHNVMYWYQQKSSQAPKLLFHYYDKDFNNEADTPDNFQSRRPNTSFCFLDIRSPGLGDTAMYLCATSTGQGDVETQYFGPGTRLLVL.

V gene TRBV29-1 combines with J gene TRBJ2-2; no reliable D call. The CDR3 sequence is 15 residues long. V lost 6 bases to trimming and J lost 7 bases, with 21 bases between them. CDR1 SQVTM and CDR2 ANQGSEA come from the germline V gene. The CDR3 DNA follows: TGCAGCGTGAGATTCCAACGGGCGAGAGGCGGGGAGCTGTTTTTT. It translates to CSVRFQRARGGELFF.

This clonotype was observed a handful of times. CDR3 coding DNA: TGCAGTGCTATCCCTCAGGGGGCGCCGAACACCGGGGAGCTGTTTTTT. This translates into CSAIPQGAPNTGELFF. The rearrangement links TRBV20-1 to TRBJ2-2, with TRBD1 matching over 8 bases. CDR1 is DFQATT, CDR2 SNEGSKA, per germline (reference sequence). With 4 bases clipped from V and 0 bases from J, the junction kept 7 bases outside the gene matches. This CDR3 has 16 residues.

This clonotype was counted many times. The chain uses TRBV29-1 and TRBJ2-7; 9 nucleotides agree with TRBD1. Germline V gene data show CDR1 as SQVTM and CDR2 as ANQGSEA. The V and J ends lost 5 bases and 5 bases, in that order; junction bases with no gene match: 10. The CDR3 is 14 residues long. The DNA for the CDR3 is TGCAGCGTTTCTCCGGGACAGGGAACCGACGAGCAGTACTTC. It codes for CSVSPGQGTDEQYF.

Points on this clonotype: A much larger clone differs by one base, so this may be a read error. The conserved closing phenylalanine or tryptophan is absent in this CDR3, likely reflecting a read error. This chain joins TRBV29-1 and TRBJ2-7; TRBD2 matches at 15 bases. Looked up from germline, CDR1 is SQVTM and CDR2 is ANQGSEA. The CDR3 totals 16 residues. Trimming at V came to 4 bases and at J to 3 bases, leaving 7 bases not matched to a gene. The CDR3 DNA sequence: TGCAGCGTTGGGTCGGGACTAGCGGGAGGATACTACGAGCAGTACTCC. It specifies CSVGSGLAGGYYEQYS.

In its sample, this clonotype was seen a few times. The J gene is TRBJ2-7, the V gene TRBV19, with a weak D call TRBD1 (6 bases). The CDR3 runs 15 residues. The germline V gene encodes CDR1 LNHDA and CDR2 SQIVND (reference sequence). V lost 4 bases and J lost 0, with 13 bases in between. CDR3 coding DNA: TGTGCCAGTAGTACCCGAGCAGGGGACTCCTACGAGCAGTACTTC. Translation gives CASSTRAGDSYEQYF.

In this sample, this clonotype turned up once. The final CDR3 position lacks the conserved phenylalanine or tryptophan, pointing to a likely read error. J is TRBJ2-7 and V is TRBV11-2; no clear D. Germline V gene lookup returns CDR1 SGHAT and CDR2 FQNNGV. CDR3 length: 11 amino acids. CDR3: CASSLAYEQYY. The DNA for the CDR3 is TGTGCTAGCAGCTTGGCTTACGAGCAGTACTAC.